The text below deals with one TCR beta chain. Its cognate antigen is unknown. Profiling relied on immunoSEQ multiplex PCR, and the TCRdb table lists in-frame clones only, not all of them. This sample has about 150,000 clones; about nine tenths occur once, and the top ten carry roughly 7%. This entry comes from a study of T cell responses to AZD1222 COVID-19 vaccine. The study, taken as a whole, reports: The study identified only five to seven AZD1222 recipients as seropositive at baseline.

CDR3 length: 15 residues. V lost 1 base to trimming and J lost 6 bases, with 15 bases between them. CDR1 and CDR2 from the germline V gene are SEHNR and FQNEAQ (reference sequence). The sample here was peripheral blood, taken after recovery from COVID-19. The clonotype comes from an adult who had recovered from COVID-19. V usage is TRBV7-9 and J usage is TRBJ1-2, with D possibly being TRBD1 (5 bases). This CDR3 reads CASSLVMTEANGYTF. The CDR3 region has the DNA TGTGCCAGCAGCTTAGTGATGACAGAGGCAAATGGCTACACCTTC.